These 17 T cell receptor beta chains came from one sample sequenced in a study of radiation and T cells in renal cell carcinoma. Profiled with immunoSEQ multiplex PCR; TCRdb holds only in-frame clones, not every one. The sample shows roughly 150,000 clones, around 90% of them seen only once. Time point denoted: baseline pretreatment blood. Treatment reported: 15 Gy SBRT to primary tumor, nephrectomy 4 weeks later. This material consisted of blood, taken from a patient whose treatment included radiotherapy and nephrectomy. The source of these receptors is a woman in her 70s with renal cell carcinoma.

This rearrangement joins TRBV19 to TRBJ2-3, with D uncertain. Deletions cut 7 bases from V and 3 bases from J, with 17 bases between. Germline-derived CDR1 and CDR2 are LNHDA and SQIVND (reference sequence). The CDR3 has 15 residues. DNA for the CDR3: TGTGCCAGTACCCTTGAAGCCAGGAGAACAGATACGCAGTATTTT. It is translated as CASTLEARRTDTQYF.

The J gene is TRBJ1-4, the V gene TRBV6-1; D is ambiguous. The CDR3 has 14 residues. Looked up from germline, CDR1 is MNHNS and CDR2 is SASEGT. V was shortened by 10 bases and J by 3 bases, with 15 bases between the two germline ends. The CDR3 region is CATRPWGANEKLFF. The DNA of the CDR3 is TGTGCCACCCGACCGTGGGGAGCTAATGAAAAACTGTTTTTT.

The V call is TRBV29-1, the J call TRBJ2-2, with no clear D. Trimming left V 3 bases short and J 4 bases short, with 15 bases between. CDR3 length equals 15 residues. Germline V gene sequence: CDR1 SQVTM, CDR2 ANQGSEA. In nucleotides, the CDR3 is TGCAGCGTTGAGATAGGTTTCTCCGGCACCGGGGAGCTGTTTTTT. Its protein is CSVEIGFSGTGELFF.

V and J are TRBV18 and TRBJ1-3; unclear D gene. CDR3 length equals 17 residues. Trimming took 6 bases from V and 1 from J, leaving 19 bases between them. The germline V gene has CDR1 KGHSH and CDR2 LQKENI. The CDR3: CASSPQRVMGSGNTIYF. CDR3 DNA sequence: TGTGCCAGCTCGCCTCAGAGAGTAATGGGGTCTGGAAACACCATATATTTT.

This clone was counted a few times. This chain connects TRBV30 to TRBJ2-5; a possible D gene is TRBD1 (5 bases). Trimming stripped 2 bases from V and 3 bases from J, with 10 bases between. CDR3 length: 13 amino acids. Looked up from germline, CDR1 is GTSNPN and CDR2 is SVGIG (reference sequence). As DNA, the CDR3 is TGTGCCTGGAGTCCAGGGTGGAAAGAGACCCAGTACTTC. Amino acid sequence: CAWSPGWKETQYF.

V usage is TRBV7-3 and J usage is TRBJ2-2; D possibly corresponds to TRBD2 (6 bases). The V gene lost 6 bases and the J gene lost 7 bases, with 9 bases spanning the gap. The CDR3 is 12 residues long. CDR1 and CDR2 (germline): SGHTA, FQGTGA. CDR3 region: CASSLSGGELFF. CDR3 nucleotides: TGTGCCAGCAGTCTTAGCGGCGGGGAGCTGTTTTTT.

Here the CDR3 reads CASSSGQVPYEQYF. CDR3 in DNA: TGCGCCAGCAGCTCAGGACAGGTTCCCTACGAGCAGTACTTC. The J gene is TRBJ2-7, the V gene TRBV5-1; 7 bases map to TRBD1. Germline V gene sequence: CDR1 SGHRS, CDR2 YFSETQ. V dropped 3 bases and J dropped 2; count of bases not matched to a gene: 5. The CDR3 is made up of 14 amino acids.

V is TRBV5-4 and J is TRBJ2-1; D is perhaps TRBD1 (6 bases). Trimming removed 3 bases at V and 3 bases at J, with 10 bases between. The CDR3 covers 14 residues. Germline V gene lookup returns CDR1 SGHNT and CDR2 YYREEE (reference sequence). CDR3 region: CASSSGQNYNEQFF. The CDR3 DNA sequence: TGTGCCAGCAGCTCGGGACAAAACTACAATGAGCAGTTCTTC.

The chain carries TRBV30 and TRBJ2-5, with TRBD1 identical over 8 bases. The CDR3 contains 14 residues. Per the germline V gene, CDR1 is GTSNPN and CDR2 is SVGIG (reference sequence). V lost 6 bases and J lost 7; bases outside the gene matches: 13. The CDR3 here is CACPGQGFGGTQYF. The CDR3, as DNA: TGTGCCTGCCCCGGACAGGGCTTCGGGGGGACCCAGTACTTC.

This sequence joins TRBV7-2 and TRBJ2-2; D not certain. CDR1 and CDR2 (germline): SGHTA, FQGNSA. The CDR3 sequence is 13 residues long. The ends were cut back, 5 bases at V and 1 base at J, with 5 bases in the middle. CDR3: CASSRKNTGELFF. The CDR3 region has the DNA TGTGCCAGCAGCAGGAAGAACACCGGGGAGCTGTTTTTT.

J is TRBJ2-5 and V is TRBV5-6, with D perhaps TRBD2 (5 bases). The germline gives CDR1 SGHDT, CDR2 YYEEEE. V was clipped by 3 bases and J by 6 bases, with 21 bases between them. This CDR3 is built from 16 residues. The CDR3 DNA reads TGTGCCAGCAGCTCTCGGACTGTCTACCTGGAGAAGACCCAGTACTTC. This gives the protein CASSSRTVYLEKTQYF.

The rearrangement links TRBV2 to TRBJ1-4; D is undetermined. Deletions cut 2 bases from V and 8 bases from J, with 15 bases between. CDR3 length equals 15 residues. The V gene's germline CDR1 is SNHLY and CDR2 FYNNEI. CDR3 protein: CASSEPQGLGEKLFF. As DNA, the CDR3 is TGTGCCAGCAGTGAACCCCAAGGGTTGGGGGAAAAACTGTTTTTT.

The CDR3 DNA reads TGCGCCAGCAGCCAAGTGGACAGGGAGGTGTTCGAAGAGACCCAGTACTTC. It is translated as CASSQVDREVFEETQYF. The J gene is TRBJ2-5, the V gene TRBV4-1; 8 bases align to TRBD1. The CDR3 is 17 residues long. After removal of 1 base from V and 3 bases from J, the junction contained 10 bases not matched to a gene. Germline V gene data show CDR1 as MGHRA and CDR2 as YSYEKL.

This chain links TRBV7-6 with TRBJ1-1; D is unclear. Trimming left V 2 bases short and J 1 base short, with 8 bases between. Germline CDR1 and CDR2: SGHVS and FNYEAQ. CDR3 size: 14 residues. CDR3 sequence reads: CASSLFTGNTEAFF. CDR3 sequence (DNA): TGTGCCAGCAGCTTATTCACGGGGAACACTGAAGCTTTCTTT. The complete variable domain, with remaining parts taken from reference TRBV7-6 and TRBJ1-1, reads GAGVSQSPRYKVTKRGQDVALRCDPISGHVSLYWYRQALGQGPEFLTYFNYEAQQDKSGLPNDRFSAERPEGSISTLTIQRTEQRDSAMYRCASSLFTGNTEAFFGQGTRLTVV.

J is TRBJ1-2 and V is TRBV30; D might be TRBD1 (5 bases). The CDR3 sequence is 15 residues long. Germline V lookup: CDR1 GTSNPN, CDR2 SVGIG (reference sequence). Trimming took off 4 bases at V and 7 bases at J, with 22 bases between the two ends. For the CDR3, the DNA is TGTGCCTGGACCCGAGCCGAGGGGCGAAAAGGTGGCTACACCTTC. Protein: CAWTRAEGRKGGYTF.

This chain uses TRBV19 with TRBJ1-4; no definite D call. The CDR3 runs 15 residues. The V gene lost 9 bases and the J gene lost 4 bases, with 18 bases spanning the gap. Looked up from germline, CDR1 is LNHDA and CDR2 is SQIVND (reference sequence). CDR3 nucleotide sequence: TGTGCCAGGGCCTACCGGGCAGGTATTAATGAAAAACTGTTTTTT. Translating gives CARAYRAGINEKLFF.

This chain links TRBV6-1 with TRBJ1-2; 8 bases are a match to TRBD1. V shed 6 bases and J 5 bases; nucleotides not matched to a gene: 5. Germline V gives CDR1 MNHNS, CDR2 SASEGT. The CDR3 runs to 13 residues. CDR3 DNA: TGTGCCAGCAGGTCGACAGGGGTTTATGGCTACACCTTC. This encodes CASRSTGVYGYTF.